This T cell receptor (beta chain) originates from a study of blood T cell repertoires in COVID-19. Study as a whole: The origin of the acute and convalescent COVID-19 samples was the United States, Italy and Spain.

The assay was immunoSEQ multiplex PCR, and TCRdb's table has in-frame clones only and misses some. The data contain some 190,000 clones, approximately 80% of them singletons. The receptor was derived from a man aged 25-45 years with acute COVID-19. Sequencing was performed on PBMCs or T cells enriched from blood (not recorded which).

As DNA, the CDR3 is TGTGCCAGCAGTGAACTGTCTAGCGGGGGAGGTACAGATACGCAGTATTTT. This encodes CASSELSSGGGTDTQYF. The chain carries TRBV2 and TRBJ2-3; the match to TRBD2 covers 10 bases. The CDR3 covers 17 residues. V lost 2 bases, J lost 3 bases, and 8 bases stayed unmatched. Germline CDR1 SNHLY, CDR2 FYNNEI.